The source of this T cell receptor (beta chain) is a study of T and B cells in COVID-19 patients. From blood, roughly 220-550 ng of genomic DNA served as TRB template. This CDR3 has 14 residues. The germline gives CDR1 LGHNA, CDR2 YSLEER. Trimming left V 0 bases short and J 6 bases short, with 11 bases between. BIOMED2 TRB-A/B primer pools were used in multiplex TRB PCR. TCRdb itself ran the multiplex PCR reads through MiXCR, one entry per CDR3 protein. The sample shows roughly 4,600 distinct CDR3 sequences, approximately 20% of them seen only once. The chain links TRBV4-3 to TRBJ1-1, with D hard to call. The source material was blood. This clonotype was sampled from a human donor with active COVID-19. The CDR3 loop is CASSQEREGAEAFF. The CDR3 DNA is TGCGCCAGCAGCCAAGAGAGGGAAGGAGCTGAAGCTTTCTTT.